The sequence of this T cell receptor beta chain was determined in a study of spatial heterogeneity in lung cancer. About the research overall: Raw-read counts averaged over ten per unique TCR and UMI combination. Study-wide results and caveats: Counts of expanded alpha and beta TCRs within tumors tracked the tumor nonsynonymous mutation count.

About this clonotype: Its antigen remains unidentified.

V lost 4 bases and J lost 3, with 16 bases in between. CDR1 DFQATT and CDR2 SNEGSKA come from the germline V gene (reference sequence). The CDR3 covers 14 residues. Indicated time point: sample taken at primary tumor resection. Whole RNA, which was extracted from tumor, nontumor lung tissue or frozen PBMC, was sequenced without any cell sorting. TCRdb fed the 5' RACE reads into MiXCR, producing one record per CDR3 protein. Of 4,500 to 5,000 distinct CDR3 sequences listed, 6.5% to 8.5% were seen once; the top ten hold approximately 15%. Sample: lung tumor tissue, taken at surgery. The receptor comes from a female donor with early-stage non-small cell lung cancer. The chain couples TRBV20-1 to TRBJ2-7; possible D gene TRBD2, 6 bases. Written as DNA, the CDR3 is TGCAGTGCTATCTGGGCCGGGACTGGCTACGAGCAGTACTTC. It codes for CSAIWAGTGYEQYF.